This T cell receptor (beta chain) was identified during a study of blood T cell repertoires in COVID-19. Whole-study context: Samples came from the United States, Italy and Spain, spanning acute and convalescent COVID-19. T cells, B-cell-depleted T cells, or PBMCs provided the cDNA or gDNA that served as material.

Clones were sequenced by immunoSEQ multiplex PCR, and TCRdb holds only the in-frame ones, with some missing. The repertoire consists of tens of thousands of clones, with about four fifths occurring once and the leading ten covering 6.5% to 9%. The V end lost 5 bases, the J end lost 6 bases, and 10 bases lay between the germline ends. Germline lookup yields CDR1 MGHDK and CDR2 SYGVNS. This CDR3 comprises 12 residues. V is TRBV25-1 and J is TRBJ1-1; weak D call: TRBD1 (5 bases). Sample: peripheral blood. The clonotype originates from a man between 60 and 75 years old with active COVID-19. The CDR3 region is CASSTGPAEAFF. The CDR3 region has the DNA TGTGCCAGCAGTACAGGACCGGCTGAAGCTTTCTTT.